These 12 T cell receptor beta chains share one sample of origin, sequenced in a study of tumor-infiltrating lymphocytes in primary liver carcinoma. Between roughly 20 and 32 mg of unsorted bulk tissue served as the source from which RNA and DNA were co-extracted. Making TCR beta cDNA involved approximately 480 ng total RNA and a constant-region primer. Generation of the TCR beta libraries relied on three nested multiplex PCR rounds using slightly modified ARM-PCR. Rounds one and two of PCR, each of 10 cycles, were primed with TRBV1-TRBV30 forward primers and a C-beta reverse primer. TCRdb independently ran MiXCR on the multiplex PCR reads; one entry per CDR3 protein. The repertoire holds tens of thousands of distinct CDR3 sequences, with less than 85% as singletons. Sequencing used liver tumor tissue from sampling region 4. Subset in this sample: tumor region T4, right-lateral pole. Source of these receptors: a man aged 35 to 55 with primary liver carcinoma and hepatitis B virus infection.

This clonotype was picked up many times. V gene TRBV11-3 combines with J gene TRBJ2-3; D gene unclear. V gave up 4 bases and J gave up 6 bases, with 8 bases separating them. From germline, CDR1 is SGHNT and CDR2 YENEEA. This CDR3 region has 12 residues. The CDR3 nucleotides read TGTGCCAGCAGCTCTGTCCCTGATACGCAGTATTTT. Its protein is CASSSVPDTQYF.

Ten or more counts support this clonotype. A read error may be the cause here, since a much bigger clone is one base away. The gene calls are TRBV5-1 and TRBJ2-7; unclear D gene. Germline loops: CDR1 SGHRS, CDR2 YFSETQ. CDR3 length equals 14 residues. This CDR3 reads CASRETILNGEQHF. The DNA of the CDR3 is TGCGCCAGCAGGGAGACCATCTTAAACGGCGAGCAGCACTTC.

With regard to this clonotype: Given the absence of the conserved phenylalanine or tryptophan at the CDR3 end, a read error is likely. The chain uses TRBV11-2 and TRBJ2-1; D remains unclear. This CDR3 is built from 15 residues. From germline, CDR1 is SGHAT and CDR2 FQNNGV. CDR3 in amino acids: CVSSFSRPLDNEQFL. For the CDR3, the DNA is TGTGTCAGCAGCTTTAGCAGGCCACTCGACAATGAGCAGTTCCTC.

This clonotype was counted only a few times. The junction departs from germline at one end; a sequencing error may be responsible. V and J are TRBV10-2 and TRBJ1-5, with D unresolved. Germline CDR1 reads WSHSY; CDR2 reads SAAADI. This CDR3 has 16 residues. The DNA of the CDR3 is TGCGCCAGCAGTGAACTCGACCGGGGAGGGAATCAGCTCCAGCATTTT. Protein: CASSELDRGGNQLQHF.

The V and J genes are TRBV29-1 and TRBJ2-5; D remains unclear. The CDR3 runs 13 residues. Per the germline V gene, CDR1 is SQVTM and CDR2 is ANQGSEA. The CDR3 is CISSAKDQETQYF. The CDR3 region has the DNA TGCATCTCATCAGCGAAGGACCAAGAGACCCAGTACTTC.

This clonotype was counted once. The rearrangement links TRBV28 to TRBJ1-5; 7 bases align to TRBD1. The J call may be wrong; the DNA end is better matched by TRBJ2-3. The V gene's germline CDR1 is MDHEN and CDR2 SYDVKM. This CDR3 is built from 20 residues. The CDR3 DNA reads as TGTGCCAGCAGAGAAGACAGGGCCGCCTATAGCCTCACCTCAAAGTGGACCCAGTATTTT. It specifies CASREDRAAYSLTSKWTQYF.

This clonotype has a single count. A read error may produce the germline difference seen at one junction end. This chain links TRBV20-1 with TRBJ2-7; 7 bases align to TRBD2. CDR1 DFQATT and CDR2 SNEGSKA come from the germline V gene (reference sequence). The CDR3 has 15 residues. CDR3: CSAPSGGRVAYKQYF. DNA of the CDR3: TGCAGTGCCCCCTCTGGTGGGAGGGTGGCCTACAAGCAGTACTTC.

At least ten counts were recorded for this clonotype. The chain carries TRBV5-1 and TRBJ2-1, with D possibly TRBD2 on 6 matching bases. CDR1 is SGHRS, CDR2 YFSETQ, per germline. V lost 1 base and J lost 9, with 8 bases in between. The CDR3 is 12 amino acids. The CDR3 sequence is CASSLYSGEQFF. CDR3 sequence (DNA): TGCGCCAGCAGCTTGTATAGCGGTGAGCAGTTCTTC. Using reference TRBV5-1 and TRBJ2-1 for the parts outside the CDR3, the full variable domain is KAGVTQTPRYLIKTRGQQVTLSCSPISGHRSVSWYQQTPGQGLQFLFEYFSETQRNKGNFPGRFSGRQFSNSRSEMNVSTLELGDSALYLCASSLYSGEQFFGPGTRLTVL.

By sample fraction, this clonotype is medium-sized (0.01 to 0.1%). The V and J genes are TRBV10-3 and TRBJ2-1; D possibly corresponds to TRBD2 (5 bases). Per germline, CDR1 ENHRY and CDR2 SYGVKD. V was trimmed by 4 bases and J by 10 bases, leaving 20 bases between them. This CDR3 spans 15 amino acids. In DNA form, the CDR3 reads TGTGCCATCAGTGTTGGGGAGCCCATCCAATGGGAGCAGTTCTTC. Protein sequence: CAISVGEPIQWEQFF.

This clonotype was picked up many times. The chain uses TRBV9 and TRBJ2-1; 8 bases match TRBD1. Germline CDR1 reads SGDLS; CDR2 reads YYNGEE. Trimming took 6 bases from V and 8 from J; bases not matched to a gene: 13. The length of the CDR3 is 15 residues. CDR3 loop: CASTRGTGGSDEQFF. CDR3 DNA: TGTGCCAGCACCCGCGGGACAGGTGGTAGTGATGAGCAGTTCTTC. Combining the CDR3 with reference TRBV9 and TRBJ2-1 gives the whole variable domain DSGVTQTPKHLITATGQRVTLRCSPRSGDLSVYWYQQSLDQGLQFLIQYYNGEERAKGNILERFSAQQFPDLHSELNLSSLELGDSALYFCASTRGTGGSDEQFFGPGTRLTVL.

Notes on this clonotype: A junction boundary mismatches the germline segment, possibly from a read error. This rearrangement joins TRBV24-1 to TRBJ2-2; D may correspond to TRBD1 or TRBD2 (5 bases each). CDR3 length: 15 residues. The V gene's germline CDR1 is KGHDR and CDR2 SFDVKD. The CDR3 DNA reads TGTGCCACCAGTGGAGGGGATTACGACGCCGGGGACCTGTTTTTT. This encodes CATSGGDYDAGDLFF.

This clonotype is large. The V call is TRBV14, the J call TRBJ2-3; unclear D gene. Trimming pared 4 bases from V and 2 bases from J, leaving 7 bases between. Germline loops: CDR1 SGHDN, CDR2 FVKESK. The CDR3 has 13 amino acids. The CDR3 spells CASSRGYTDTQYF. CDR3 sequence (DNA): TGTGCCAGCAGCCGAGGATACACAGATACGCAGTATTTT.